A selection of T cell receptor beta chains follows, all from one sample in a study of blood T cell repertoires in COVID-19. Here immunoSEQ multiplex PCR was the method, and the copy in TCRdb shows in-frame clones only, minus some. Of about 440,000 clones listed, 80% to 95% are singletons. Sequencing input: PBMCs or T cells enriched from blood (not recorded which). The receptors here all came from a man aged 18 to 29 who had recovered from COVID-19. CDR3s include the opening cysteine and the closing phenylalanine or tryptophan. The order of the fields is J gene, V gene, CDR3 protein.

TRBJ2-5	TRBV15	CATSLDFQETQYF
TRBJ1-1	TRBV10-3	CAISGTGQGTEAFF
TRBJ1-5	TRBV5-1	CASSPDRGGSQPQHF
TRBJ1-2	TRBV12-3/TRBV12-4	CASRGTGGYGYTF
TRBJ2-2	TRBV6-5	CASSSHWTGELFF
TRBJ1-3	TRBV19	CASSRDRTGPGNTIYF
TRBJ1-1	TRBV10-1	CASRLDREGTEAFF
TRBJ1-2	TRBV9	CASSTGQGGYTF
TRBJ2-7	TRBV28	CATLGEGPLYEQYF
TRBJ1-1	TRBV6-5	CASSYPLTGSLAEAFF
TRBJ1-1	TRBV6-5	CASSPPGGTEAFF
TRBJ1-5	TRBV6-5	CASSYSRHINQPQHF
TRBJ1-4	TRBV3-1/TRBV3-2	CASSQAPPFSTNEKLFF
TRBJ2-1	TRBV5-1	CASSLAAAQGAYNEQFF
TRBJ1-2	TRBV28	CASSRRQGSYGYTF
TRBJ2-5	TRBV5-1	CASSLGAPQETQYF
TRBJ1-5	TRBV2	CASLQGVSNQPQHF
TRBJ2-3	TRBV10-2	CASSSTGVSTDTQYF
TRBJ1-2	TRBV11-2	CASSLVPAGAEYTF
TRBJ1-2	TRBV7-9	CASSLGQTGNYGYTF
TRBJ2-2	TRBV6-5	CASTRDLNTGELFF
TRBJ1-1	TRBV11-3	CASSHETRGTEAFF
TRBJ2-1	TRBV7-2	CASSLEVSGPRGNEQFF
TRBJ2-3	TRBV9	CASSVTLTDTQYF
TRBJ1-3	TRBV29-1	CSALGNTIYF
TRBJ1-4	TRBV28	CASSLAGGAMDEKLFF
TRBJ2-3	TRBV5-4	CASSLMIGTGGSGDTQYF
TRBJ2-2	TRBV12-3/TRBV12-4	CASLEQAPGELFF
TRBJ1-1	TRBV11-3	CASSLRNTEAFF
TRBJ2-1	TRBV24-1	CARDSVYEQFF
TRBJ2-1	TRBV5-1	CASSLEPGLAGWGNEQFF
TRBJ1-6	TRBV11-3	CASSLGTLPRSLHF
TRBJ1-2	TRBV18	CASSYSSNYGYTF
TRBJ2-3	TRBV20-1	CSASKQVDTQYF
TRBJ1-1	TRBV15	CATGQPMNTEAFF
TRBJ1-2	TRBV10-1	CASSAGTSGYTF
TRBJ2-7	TRBV12-3/TRBV12-4	CASSLAKGYEQYF
TRBJ1-2	TRBV5-1	CASSQGMDSFYGYTF
TRBJ2-7	TRBV7-8	CASSFSGARGSYEQYF
TRBJ2-1	TRBV4-1	CASSQPTSGRGNEQFF
TRBJ2-3	TRBV28	CASSLSGRSDTQYF
TRBJ1-3	TRBV18	CASSLGQGGIGNTIYF
TRBJ1-4	TRBV16	CASSQNRATNEKLFF
TRBJ2-2	TRBV18	CASSRPGQGTGELFF
TRBJ1-1	TRBV27	CASRSTLGAEAFF
TRBJ1-1	TRBV3-1/TRBV3-2	CASSSRQGVSTEAFF
TRBJ1-4	TRBV3-1/TRBV3-2	CASSLTGTIGTNEKLFF
TRBJ1-2	TRBV14	CASSQEGRSAFYGYTF
TRBJ1-1	TRBV11-2	CASSLVGQMQTEAFF
TRBJ1-1	TRBV19	CASSQGLNTEAFF
TRBJ1-1	TRBV5-4	CASSPNRVGEAFF